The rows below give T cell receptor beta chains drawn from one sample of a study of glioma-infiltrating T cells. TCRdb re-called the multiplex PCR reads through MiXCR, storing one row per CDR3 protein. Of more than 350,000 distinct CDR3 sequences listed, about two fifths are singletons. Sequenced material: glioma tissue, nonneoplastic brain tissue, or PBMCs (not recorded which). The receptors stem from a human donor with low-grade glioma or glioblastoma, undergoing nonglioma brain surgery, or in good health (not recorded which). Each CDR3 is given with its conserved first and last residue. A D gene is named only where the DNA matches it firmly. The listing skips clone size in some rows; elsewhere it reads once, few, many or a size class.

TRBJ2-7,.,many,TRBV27,TGTGCCAGCAAAGAGGTAGCGGAGAACTACGAGCAGTACTTC,CASKEVAENYEQYF
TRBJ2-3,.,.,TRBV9,TGTGCCAGCAGAGTGGGGGGAGTAGCAGATACGCAGTATTTT,CASRVGGVADTQYF
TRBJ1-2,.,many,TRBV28,TGTGCCAGCAGTTCGCGGACATACTTAAAAGGCTACACCTTC,CASSSRTYLKGYTF
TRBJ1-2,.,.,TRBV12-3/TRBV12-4,TGTGCCAGCAGTACACCCCGGGATCGCTATGGCTACACCTTC,CASSTPRDRYGYTF
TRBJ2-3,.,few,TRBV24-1,TGTGCCACCCGGGGGACAGCAGATACGCAGTATTTT,CATRGTADTQYF
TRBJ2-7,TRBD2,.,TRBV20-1,TGCAGTGCTCTAGCGGGGGGCTCCTACGAGCAGTACTTC,CSALAGGSYEQYF
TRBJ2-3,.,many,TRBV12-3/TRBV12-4,TGTGCCAGCAGCCCGAATGGGGGAGATACGCAGTATTTT,CASSPNGGDTQYF
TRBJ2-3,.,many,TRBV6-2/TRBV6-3,TGTGCCAGCAGTTCCTCCCTCCTGCGGGCGACGCAGTATTTT,CASSSSLLRATQYF
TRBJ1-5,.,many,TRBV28,TGTGCCAGCAGTTTGGGACGGTATAGCAATCAGCCCCAGCATTTT,CASSLGRYSNQPQHF
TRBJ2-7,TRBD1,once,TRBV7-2,TGTGCCAGCAGCGCCACGAGGGGGCGGTTCGAGCAGTACTTC,CASSATRGRFEQYF
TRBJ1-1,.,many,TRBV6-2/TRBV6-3,TGTGCCAGCGCACGCGGAGGGCTGCGAACTGAAGCTTTCTTT,CASARGGLRTEAFF
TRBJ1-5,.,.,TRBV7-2,TGTGCCAGCAGCCCCATGACGACTACAGATCAGCCCCAGCATTTT,CASSPMTTTDQPQHF
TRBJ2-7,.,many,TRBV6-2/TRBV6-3,TGTGCCAGCACCCCTTGGGGGAGAGGGTACTACGAGCAGTACTTC,CASTPWGRGYYEQYF
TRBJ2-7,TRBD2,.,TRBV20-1,TGCAGTGCTAAACCGGGACTAGCGGGAGTCTACGAGCAGTACTTC,CSAKPGLAGVYEQYF
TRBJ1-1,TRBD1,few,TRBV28,TGTGCCAGCGAGACAGGGGGCGCGAACACTGAAGCTTTCTTT,CASETGGANTEAFF
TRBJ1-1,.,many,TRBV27,TGTGCCAGCAGTTTATTTGGGGCAGACCTGAACACTGAAGCTTTCTTT,CASSLFGADLNTEAFF
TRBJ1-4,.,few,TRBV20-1,TGCAGTGCTAGAGATCGGGGAAATGAAAAACTGTTTTTT,CSARDRGNEKLFF
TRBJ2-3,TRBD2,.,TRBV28,TGTGCCAGCAGTCCACTAGCGGCGGGCCGCACAGATACGCAGTATTTT,CASSPLAAGRTDTQYF
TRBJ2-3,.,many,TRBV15,TGTGCCACCAGCACCGACTACCCCGGTCACACAGATACGCAGTATTTT,CATSTDYPGHTDTQYF
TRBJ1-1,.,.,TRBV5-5,TGTGCCAGCAGCTTGTATCTGGGCTCCAGACGGGAAGCTTTCTTT,CASSLYLGSRREAFF
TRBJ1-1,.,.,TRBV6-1,TGTGCCAGCAGCTCGCCGGAACGGGACACTGAAGCTTTCTTT,CASSSPERDTEAFF
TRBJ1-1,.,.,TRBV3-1,TGTGCCAGCACCCATCAGGGAAGCGACACTGAAGCTTTCTTT,CASTHQGSDTEAFF
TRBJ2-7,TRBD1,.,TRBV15,TGTGCCACCAGCAGGCTCCGGGACAGCTCCTACGAGCAGTACTTC,CATSRLRDSSYEQYF
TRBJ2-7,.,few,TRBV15,TGTGCCACCAGCAGAGACGGGACCGGCGGAGACGAGCAGTACTTC,CATSRDGTGGDEQYF
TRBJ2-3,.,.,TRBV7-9,TGTGCCAGCAGCCCACAGGGTCTTCCAGATACGCAGTATTTT,CASSPQGLPDTQYF
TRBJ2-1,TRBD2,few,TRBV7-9,TGTGCCAGCAGCTCAACTAGCGGGAGGGTCGATGAGCAGTTCTTC,CASSSTSGRVDEQFF
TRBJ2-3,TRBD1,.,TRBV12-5,TGTGCTAGTGGTTTTTCCGGGACAGGGAGCACAGATACGCAGTATTTT,CASGFSGTGSTDTQYF
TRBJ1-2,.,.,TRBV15,TGTGCCACCAGCAGAGATCCGGTAGGGTCAAGTGGTGGCTACACCTTC,CATSRDPVGSSGGYTF
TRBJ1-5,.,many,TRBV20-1,TGCAGTGCCCGAGGGACGTGGGTTGGGCAGCCCCAGCATTTT,CSARGTWVGQPQHF
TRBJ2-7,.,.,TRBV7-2,TGTGCCAGCAGCTTAGTGTGGGGGTCCTACGAGCAGTACTTC,CASSLVWGSYEQYF
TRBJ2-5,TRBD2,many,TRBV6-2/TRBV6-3,TGCGGGGCCGCCGGGCTAGCGGGACCCACCTGGGAGACCCAGTACTTC,CGAAGLAGPTWETQYF
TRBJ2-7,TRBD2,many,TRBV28,TGTGCCAGCAGTTTAGCTATCGGGACTAGCGTCTACGAGCAGTACTTC,CASSLAIGTSVYEQYF
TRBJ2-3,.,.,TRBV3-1,TGTGCCAGCAGCCAAGGTCTAGACGCTAGCACAGATACGCAGTATTTT,CASSQGLDASTDTQYF
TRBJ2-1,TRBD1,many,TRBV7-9,TGTGCCAGCAGCATATGGGACAGGGGAAGTGGTGAGCAGTTCTTC,CASSIWDRGSGEQFF
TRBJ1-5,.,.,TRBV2,TGTGCCAGCAGTGAAACAAGGGACTTAATTAATCAGCCCCAGCATTTT,CASSETRDLINQPQHF
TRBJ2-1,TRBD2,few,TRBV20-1,TGCAGTGCTAGAAGGCTAGCGGGGGGCAATGAGCAGTTCTTC,CSARRLAGGNEQFF
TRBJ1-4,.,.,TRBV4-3,TGCGCCAGCAGCCAAGAGTCCGAAAAACTGTTTTTT,CASSQESEKLFF
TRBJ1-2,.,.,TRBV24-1,TGTGCCACCAGTGATGAGACACCCGTGGGGGGCTACACCTTC,CATSDETPVGGYTF
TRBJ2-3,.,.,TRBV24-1,TGTGCCACCAGTGATTTGGTATCTGGAAATACGCAGTATTTT,CATSDLVSGNTQYF
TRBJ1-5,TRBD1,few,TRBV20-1,TGCAGTGCTAGAGTTGGGGACAGCGGTGACAATCAGCCCCAGCATTTT,CSARVGDSGDNQPQHF
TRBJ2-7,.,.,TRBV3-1,TGTGCCAGCAGCCAATCTTCGACAGTCTACGAGCAGTACTTC,CASSQSSTVYEQYF
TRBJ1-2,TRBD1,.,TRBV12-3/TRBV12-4,TGTGCCAGCAGTCGGGACAGCTACTATGGCTACACCTTC,CASSRDSYYGYTF
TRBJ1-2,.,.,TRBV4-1,TGCGCCAGCAGCCAAGACCCCAGGGTCTGGGGCTACACCTTC,CASSQDPRVWGYTF
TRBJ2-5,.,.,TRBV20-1,TGCAGTGCTCCCGGGCGCGGAGGGTACCAAGAGACCAAGTACTTC,CSAPGRGGYQETKYF
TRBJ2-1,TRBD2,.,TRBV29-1,TGCAGCGTTGGTGGACTAGCGGGCAATGAGCAGTTCTTC,CSVGGLAGNEQFF
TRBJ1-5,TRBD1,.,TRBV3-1,TGTGCCAGCAGCCAAATACAGGGGAGTCAGCCCCAGCATTTT,CASSQIQGSQPQHF
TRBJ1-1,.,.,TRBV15,TGTGCCACCAGCCAAGGACAGCGTGGAGCTTTCTTT,CATSQGQRGAFF